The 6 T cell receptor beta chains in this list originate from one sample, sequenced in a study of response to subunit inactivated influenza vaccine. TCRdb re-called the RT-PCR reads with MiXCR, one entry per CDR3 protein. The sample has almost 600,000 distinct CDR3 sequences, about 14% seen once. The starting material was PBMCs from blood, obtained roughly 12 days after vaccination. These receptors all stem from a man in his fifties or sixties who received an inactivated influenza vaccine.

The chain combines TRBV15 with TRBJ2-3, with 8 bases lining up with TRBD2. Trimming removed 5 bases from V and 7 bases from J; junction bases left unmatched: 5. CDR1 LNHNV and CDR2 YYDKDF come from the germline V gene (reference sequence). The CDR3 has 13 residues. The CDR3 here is CATSPAGGNTQYF. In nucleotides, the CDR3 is TGTGCCACCAGCCCGGCGGGGGGCAATACGCAGTATTTT.

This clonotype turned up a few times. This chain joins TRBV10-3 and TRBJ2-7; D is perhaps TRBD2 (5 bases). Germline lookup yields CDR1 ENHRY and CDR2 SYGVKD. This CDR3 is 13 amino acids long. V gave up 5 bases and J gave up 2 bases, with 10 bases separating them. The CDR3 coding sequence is TGTGCCATCAGTCCCGACGGGACCTACGAGCAGTACTTC. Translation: CAISPDGTYEQYF.

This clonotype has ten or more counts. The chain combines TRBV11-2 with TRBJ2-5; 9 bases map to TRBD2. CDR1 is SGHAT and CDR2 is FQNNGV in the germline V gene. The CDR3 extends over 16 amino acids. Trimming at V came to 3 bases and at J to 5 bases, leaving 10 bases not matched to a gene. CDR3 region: CASSLTSGNNRETQYF. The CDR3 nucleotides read TGTGCCAGCAGCTTGACTAGCGGAAACAATCGGGAGACCCAGTACTTC.

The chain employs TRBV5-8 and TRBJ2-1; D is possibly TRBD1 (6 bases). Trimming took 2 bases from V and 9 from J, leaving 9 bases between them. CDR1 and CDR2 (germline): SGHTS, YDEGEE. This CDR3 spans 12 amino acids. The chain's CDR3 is CASSLGQFEQFF. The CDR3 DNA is TGTGCCAGCAGCTTAGGACAGTTTGAGCAGTTCTTC.

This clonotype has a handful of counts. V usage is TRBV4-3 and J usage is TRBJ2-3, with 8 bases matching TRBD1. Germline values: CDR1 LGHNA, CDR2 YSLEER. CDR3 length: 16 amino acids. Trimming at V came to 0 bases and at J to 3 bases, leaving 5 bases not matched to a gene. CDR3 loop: CASSQEIWTGTDTQYF. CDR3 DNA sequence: TGCGCCAGCAGCCAAGAAATTTGGACAGGGACAGATACGCAGTATTTT.

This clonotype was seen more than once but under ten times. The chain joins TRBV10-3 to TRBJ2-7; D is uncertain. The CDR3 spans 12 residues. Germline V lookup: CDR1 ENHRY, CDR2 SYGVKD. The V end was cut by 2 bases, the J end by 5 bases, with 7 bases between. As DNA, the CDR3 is TGTGCCATCAGTGAGCCTGACGACGAGCAGTACTTC. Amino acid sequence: CAISEPDDEQYF.